The rows below give T cell receptor beta chains drawn from one sample of a study of T cells in localized non-small cell lung cancer. Profiled with immunoSEQ multiplex PCR; TCRdb holds only in-frame clones, not every one. Of 45,000 to 55,000 clones listed, more than 80% are singletons. The sequenced sample was peripheral blood, obtained before any cancer treatment. Source of these receptors: a male donor at least 60 years old with stage III squamous cell lung carcinoma. Each CDR3 is given with its conserved first and last residue. D genes are given only for firm matches. Size is stated for part of the rows, as once, few or many counts, or as a class when the clone is expanded.

abundance: .; j_gene: TRBJ2-3; d_gene: .; len: 11; v_gene: TRBV20-1; CDR3aa: CSARSGDTQYF; CDR3nt: TGCAGTGCTAGATCGGGAGATACGCAGTATTTT
abundance: .; j_gene: TRBJ2-5; d_gene: .; len: 14; v_gene: TRBV18; CDR3aa: CASSREGIVETQYF; CDR3nt: TGTGCCAGCTCACGCGAGGGTATCGTAGAGACCCAGTACTTC
abundance: once; j_gene: TRBJ1-2; d_gene: TRBD1; len: 15; v_gene: TRBV10-3; CDR3aa: CAISESTGRQGGYTF; CDR3nt: TGTGCCATCAGTGAGTCGACGGGCCGACAGGGGGGCTACACCTTC
abundance: .; j_gene: TRBJ2-2; d_gene: .; len: 14; v_gene: TRBV5-1; CDR3aa: CASSFSQNTGELFF; CDR3nt: TGCGCCAGCAGCTTCAGTCAGAACACCGGGGAGCTGTTTTTT
abundance: .; j_gene: TRBJ1-5; d_gene: .; len: 14; v_gene: TRBV18; CDR3aa: CASSPQGYNQPQHF; CDR3nt: TGTGCCAGCTCACCACAGGGATACAATCAGCCCCAGCATTTT
abundance: few; j_gene: TRBJ1-1; d_gene: .; len: 11; v_gene: TRBV29-1; CDR3aa: CSVGGQGEAFF; CDR3nt: TGCAGCGTTGGCGGGCAGGGGGAAGCTTTCTTT
abundance: .; j_gene: TRBJ2-1; d_gene: .; len: 15; v_gene: TRBV5-1; CDR3aa: CASSLQGGTFDEQFF; CDR3nt: TGCGCCAGCAGCCTCCAGGGGGGAACCTTCGATGAGCAGTTCTTC
abundance: .; j_gene: TRBJ1-1; d_gene: TRBD1; len: 13; v_gene: TRBV11-2; CDR3aa: CASSSDRGAEAFF; CDR3nt: TGTGCCAGCAGCTCCGACAGGGGCGCTGAAGCTTTCTTT
abundance: .; j_gene: TRBJ2-2; d_gene: .; len: 14; v_gene: TRBV9; CDR3aa: CASSVADNTGELFF; CDR3nt: TGTGCCAGCAGCGTAGCTGATAACACCGGGGAGCTGTTTTTT
abundance: .; j_gene: TRBJ1-2; d_gene: .; len: 11; v_gene: TRBV30; CDR3aa: CAWSRDYGYTF; CDR3nt: TGTGCCTGGAGTCGGGACTATGGCTACACCTTC
abundance: .; j_gene: TRBJ2-7; d_gene: TRBD2; len: 16; v_gene: TRBV28; CDR3aa: CASSLLGTSGTYEQYF; CDR3nt: TGTGCCAGCAGTTTACTCGGGACTAGCGGTACCTACGAGCAGTACTTC
abundance: .; j_gene: TRBJ1-2; d_gene: .; len: 14; v_gene: TRBV19; CDR3aa: CASSPYRANYGYTF; CDR3nt: TGTGCCAGTAGTCCTTACAGGGCTAACTATGGCTACACCTTC
abundance: .; j_gene: TRBJ2-5; d_gene: TRBD2; len: 15; v_gene: TRBV18; CDR3aa: CASSPLGTTLETQYF; CDR3nt: TGTGCCAGCTCACCACTAGGGACTACATTAGAGACCCAGTACTTC
abundance: .; j_gene: TRBJ2-5; d_gene: .; len: 12; v_gene: TRBV2; CDR3aa: CASRREEETQYF; CDR3nt: TGTGCCAGCAGGAGAGAGGAAGAGACCCAGTACTTC
abundance: .; j_gene: TRBJ1-3; d_gene: .; len: 16; v_gene: TRBV4-1; CDR3aa: CASSQVDGHSGNTIYF; CDR3nt: TGCGCCAGCAGCCAAGTGGACGGACACTCTGGAAACACCATATATTTT
abundance: once; j_gene: TRBJ2-1; d_gene: .; len: 14; v_gene: TRBV7-6; CDR3aa: CAREGACSYNEQFF; CDR3nt: TGTGCCAGGGAGGGGGCTTGCTCCTACAATGAGCAGTTCTTC
abundance: .; j_gene: TRBJ2-7; d_gene: .; len: 12; v_gene: TRBV11-2; CDR3aa: CASSFAGYEQYF; CDR3nt: TGTGCCAGCAGCTTCGCCGGGTACGAGCAGTACTTC
abundance: .; j_gene: TRBJ2-7; d_gene: .; len: 11; v_gene: TRBV20-1; CDR3aa: CSARTGGEQYF; CDR3nt: TGCAGTGCTAGAACCGGGGGCGAGCAGTACTTC
abundance: once; j_gene: TRBJ1-1; d_gene: .; len: 14; v_gene: TRBV19; CDR3aa: CASSIRRSRTEAFF; CDR3nt: TGTGCCAGTAGTATAAGGAGAAGCAGGACTGAAGCTTTCTTT
abundance: .; j_gene: TRBJ2-7; d_gene: .; len: 16; v_gene: TRBV18; CDR3aa: CASSRTLTENDYEQYF; CDR3nt: TGTGCCAGCTCCCGGACCTTGACAGAGAATGACTACGAGCAGTACTTC
abundance: few; j_gene: TRBJ2-7; d_gene: .; len: 12; v_gene: TRBV15; CDR3aa: CATSRSLAEQYF; CDR3nt: TGTGCCACCAGCAGATCCCTAGCCGAGCAGTACTTC
abundance: .; j_gene: TRBJ1-1; d_gene: .; len: 16; v_gene: TRBV10-3; CDR3aa: CATLKGGGGRGTEAFF; CDR3nt: TGTGCCACCTTGAAGGGGGGGGGCGGACGAGGCACTGAAGCTTTCTTT
abundance: once; j_gene: TRBJ1-1; d_gene: TRBD1; len: 15; v_gene: TRBV19; CDR3aa: CASSMGDRKNTEAFF; CDR3nt: TGTGCCAGTAGTATGGGGGACAGAAAGAACACTGAAGCTTTCTTT
abundance: .; j_gene: TRBJ2-7; d_gene: TRBD1; len: 14; v_gene: TRBV7-2; CDR3aa: CASSGDRGLYEQYF; CDR3nt: TGTGCCAGCAGCGGGGACAGGGGACTCTACGAGCAGTACTTC
abundance: few; j_gene: TRBJ2-1; d_gene: .; len: 14; v_gene: TRBV10-3; CDR3aa: CAIRRDRMVDEQFF; CDR3nt: TGTGCCATCAGGAGAGACAGGATGGTGGATGAGCAGTTCTTC
abundance: .; j_gene: TRBJ2-7; d_gene: .; len: 13; v_gene: TRBV6-5; CDR3aa: CASSSRGSYEQYF; CDR3nt: TGTGCCAGCAGTTCTAGGGGCTCCTACGAGCAGTACTTC
abundance: .; j_gene: TRBJ1-2; d_gene: .; len: 12; v_gene: TRBV25-1; CDR3aa: CASRGDPLGYTF; CDR3nt: TGTGCCAGCAGGGGTGATCCTCTTGGCTACACCTTC
abundance: many; j_gene: TRBJ2-4; d_gene: TRBD1; len: 18; v_gene: TRBV19; CDR3aa: CASSLRDRGRAAKNIQYF; CDR3nt: TGTGCCAGTAGTCTCCGGGACAGGGGGAGAGCGGCCAAAAACATTCAGTACTTC
abundance: .; j_gene: TRBJ1-5; d_gene: .; len: 14; v_gene: TRBV27; CDR3aa: CASSLRGGEQPQHF; CDR3nt: TGTGCCAGCAGTTTAAGAGGGGGAGAGCAGCCCCAGCATTTT